The source of this T cell receptor (beta chain) is a study of blood T cell repertoires in COVID-19. Study details: Researchers got acute and convalescent COVID-19 samples from the United States, Italy and Spain. T cells, B-cell-depleted T cells, or PBMCs supplied cDNA or gDNA.

CDR1 SGHTA and CDR2 FQGTGA come from the germline V gene. The CDR3 is 13 residues long. V shed 1 base, J shed 6 bases, and the junction held 1 base outside the gene matches. Per the original methods: Quantification of nucleated cells was approximated via reference gene primer amplification. Profiling relied on immunoSEQ multiplex PCR, and the TCRdb table lists in-frame clones only, not all of them. V, J and clone size are taken as reported in that table, and D and trimming were inferred from the DNA itself. The sample records 40,000 to 50,000 clones, 80% to 90% being singletons. The source is a human donor in a cohort sampled during active COVID-19. The donor label of this sample is uncertain. The sample consisted of peripheral blood. V usage is TRBV7-3 and J usage is TRBJ1-1; 8 positions agree with TRBD1. DNA for the CDR3: TGTGCCAGCAGCTTAAGACAGGGGTCTGAAGCTTTCTTT. Translation gives CASSLRQGSEAFF.